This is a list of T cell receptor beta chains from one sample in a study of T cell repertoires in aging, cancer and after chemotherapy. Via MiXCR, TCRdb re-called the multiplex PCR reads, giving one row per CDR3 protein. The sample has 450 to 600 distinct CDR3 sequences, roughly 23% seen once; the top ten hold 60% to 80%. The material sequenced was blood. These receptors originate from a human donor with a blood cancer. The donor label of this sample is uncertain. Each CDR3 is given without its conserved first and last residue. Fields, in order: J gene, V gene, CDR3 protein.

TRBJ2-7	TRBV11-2	ASSLPGQYEQY
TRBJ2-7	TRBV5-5	ASSLVGQGFYEQY
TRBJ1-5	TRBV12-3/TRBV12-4	ASSLNTGNQPQH
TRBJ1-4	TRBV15	ATSRKTGGSNEKLF
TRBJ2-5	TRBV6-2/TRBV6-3	ASTIQGGRKETQY
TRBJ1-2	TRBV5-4	ASSRVGTVGGYT
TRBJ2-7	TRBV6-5	ASGRDTYEQY
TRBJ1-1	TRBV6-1	ASRSPQETEAF
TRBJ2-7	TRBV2	ASGHGPVAGSYEQY
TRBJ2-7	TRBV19	ASSPKVDRAPLD
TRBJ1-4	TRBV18	ASSLDRGNEKLF
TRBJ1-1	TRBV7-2	ASSPPRANTEAF
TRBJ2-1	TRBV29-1	SVTQHEQF
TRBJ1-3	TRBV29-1	SVNGVGGATGNTIY
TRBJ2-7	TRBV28	ASRHPTSGGRYEQY
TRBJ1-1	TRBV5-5	ASSLGLSSEAF
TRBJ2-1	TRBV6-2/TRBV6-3	ASSYSHNEQF
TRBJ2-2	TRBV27	ASSFQLLNTGELF
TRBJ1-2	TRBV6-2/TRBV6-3	ASSSGNLGYT
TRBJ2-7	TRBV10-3	AIGDGGTTIPYEQY
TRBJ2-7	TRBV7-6	ASSLVSGAGSLPYEQY
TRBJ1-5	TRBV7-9	ASSLADGPQPQH